These 13 T cell receptor beta chains came from one sample sequenced in a study of beta chain features in type 1 diabetes. The isolated RNA, all of it, was reverse transcribed, so expressed TCRB transcripts were what got sequenced. Sequenced by immunoSEQ multiplex PCR; TCRdb stores in-frame clones only, minus some. The top ten clones hold 0.05% to 0.065% of a sample with about 470,000 clones, approximately 28% of them seen once. Material for sequencing was naive CD4+ T cells from blood. These receptor sequences come from a man younger than 30 in good health.

The chain joins TRBV4-3 to TRBJ2-5; 12 bases match TRBD1. The germline V gene encodes CDR1 LGHNA and CDR2 YSLEER. V lost 0 bases and J lost 7; bases outside the gene matches: 12. The CDR3 loop spans 18 amino acids. Here the CDR3 reads CASSQEAGTGGRMGTQYF. The CDR3 region has the DNA TGCGCCAGCAGCCAAGAAGCTGGGACAGGGGGCAGGATGGGGACCCAGTACTTC.

This clone was detected a few times. The chain uses TRBV9 and TRBJ2-1; the match to TRBD2 covers 11 bases. The CDR3 covers 16 residues. Germline V CDR1 and CDR2: SGDLS, YYNGEE. V dropped 2 bases and J dropped 9; count of bases not matched to a gene: 10. Here the CDR3 DNA reads TGTGCCAGCAGCGTGGCGGGACTAGCGGAGGCGGGTGAGCAGTTCTTC. This codes for CASSVAGLAEAGEQFF.

The chain joins TRBV30 to TRBJ1-6, with 7 bases matching TRBD1. Germline V gene lookup returns CDR1 GTSNPN and CDR2 SVGIG (reference sequence). J lost 7 bases, V lost 6 bases, and 3 bases had no gene match. The length of the CDR3 is 12 residues. The CDR3 spells CACDRVNSPLHF. DNA of the CDR3: TGTGCCTGTGACAGGGTGAATTCACCCCTCCACTTT. Complete variable domain (other parts from reference TRBV30 and TRBJ1-6): SQTIHQWPATLVQPVGSPLSLECTVEGTSNPNLYWYRQAAGRGLQLLFYSVGIGQISSEVPQNLSASRPQDRQFILSSKKLLLSDSGFYLCACDRVNSPLHFGNGTRLTVT.

The chain has TRBV20-1 and TRBJ1-1; D gene uncertain. CDR1 DFQATT and CDR2 SNEGSKA come from the germline V gene (reference sequence). The CDR3 contains 10 residues. V shed 4 bases and J shed 9 bases, with 9 bases lying between them. In DNA, the CDR3 is TGCAGTGCTACAGGCGAGAAAGCTTTCTTT. Encoded protein: CSATGEKAFF.

This clone turned up a few times. The chain recombines TRBV10-3 with TRBJ2-7; TRBD2 matches at 7 bases. Losses at the gene ends were 0 bases for V and 3 bases for J; bases not matched to a gene: 5. Germline CDR1 reads ENHRY; CDR2 reads SYGVKD. There are 15 residues in the CDR3. Here the CDR3 DNA reads TGTGCCATCAGTGAGTCAGGAGCGGGGTTCTACGAGCAGTACTTC. Encoded protein: CAISESGAGFYEQYF.

The chain employs TRBV11-2 and TRBJ2-3; D is unclear. V dropped 1 base and J dropped 4 bases, with 15 bases sitting between them. Germline lookup yields CDR1 SGHAT and CDR2 FQNNGV. The CDR3 spans 16 residues. CDR3 sequence reads: CASSLGQVSFPDTQYF. In nucleotides, the CDR3 is TGTGCCAGCAGCTTAGGCCAGGTCTCGTTCCCAGATACGCAGTATTTT.

The V gene is TRBV25-1, the J gene TRBJ2-2; TRBD1 agrees at 10 bases. Per germline, CDR1 MGHDK and CDR2 SYGVNS. Germline trimming cut 5 bases from V and 4 bases from J; bases unmatched to any gene: 4. The CDR3 contains 15 residues. As DNA, the CDR3 is TGTGCCAGCAGTCCGGGACAGGGGCGCACCGGGGAGCTGTTTTTT. Translation gives CASSPGQGRTGELFF.

V and J are TRBV11-2 and TRBJ2-3; D is perhaps TRBD1 or TRBD2 (5 bases each). CDR3 size: 14 residues. The germline V gene has CDR1 SGHAT and CDR2 FQNNGV. The germline V and J ends were trimmed by 5 bases and 3 bases, with 12 bases remaining between them. The CDR3 here is CASSLRGVTDTQYF. The CDR3 DNA is TGTGCCAGCAGCCTAAGGGGAGTAACAGATACGCAGTATTTT.

The chain carries TRBV30 and TRBJ1-2; unclear D gene. Germline lookup yields CDR1 GTSNPN and CDR2 SVGIG (reference sequence). The CDR3 covers 15 residues. The V and J ends lost 4 bases and 0 bases respectively, with 15 bases between them. The CDR3 region is CAWTTRVTSNYGYTF. CDR3 DNA sequence: TGTGCCTGGACCACACGGGTAACCTCTAACTATGGCTACACCTTC.

This clone was observed a handful of times. V gene TRBV30 combines with J gene TRBJ2-3; 8 positions agree with TRBD2. CDR1 and CDR2 (germline): GTSNPN, SVGIG (reference sequence). The CDR3 loop spans 15 amino acids. V lost 1 base to trimming and J lost 4 bases; unmatched junction nucleotides: 7. The CDR3 bases are TGTGCCTGGAGTGCGAGCGGGGGACCCCCAGATACGCAGTATTTT. Encoded protein: CAWSASGGPPDTQYF.

With respect to this clone: Other DNA sequences of this sample code for an identical CDR3. The chain combines TRBV30 with TRBJ2-7; TRBD1 might be the D (5 bases). CDR3 length: 11 amino acids. Trimming took off 3 bases at V and 2 bases at J, with 5 bases between the two ends. Germline lookup yields CDR1 GTSNPN and CDR2 SVGIG (reference sequence). The CDR3 DNA reads TGTGCCTGGAGGACAGCCTACGAGCAGTACTTC. This codes for CAWRTAYEQYF. Filled out from reference TRBV30 and TRBJ2-7, the complete variable domain reads SQTIHQWPATLVQPVGSPLSLECTVEGTSNPNLYWYRQAAGRGLQLLFYSVGIGQISSEVPQNLSASRPQDRQFILSSKKLLLSDSGFYLCAWRTAYEQYFGPGTRLTVT.

The genes are TRBV30 and TRBJ1-1; D is unresolved. V was shortened by 2 bases and J by 2 bases, with 6 bases between the two germline ends. Looked up from germline, CDR1 is GTSNPN and CDR2 is SVGIG (reference sequence). This CDR3 contains 12 residues. The CDR3 DNA follows: TGTGCCTGGAGTACCCCAAACACTGAAGCTTTCTTT. This sequence encodes CAWSTPNTEAFF.

The rearrangement links TRBV29-1 to TRBJ1-2; TRBD1 aligns across 7 bases. This CDR3 contains 13 residues. V trimming: 4 bases; J trimming: 5 bases; junction bases outside the gene matches: 7. CDR1 is SQVTM, CDR2 ANQGSEA, per germline. The CDR3 reads CSVGKGAGYGYTF. Written as DNA, the CDR3 is TGCAGCGTTGGCAAGGGGGCCGGGTATGGCTACACCTTC.